This T cell receptor beta chain was documented in a study of blood T cell repertoires in COVID-19. The CDR3 runs to 17 residues. Per the germline V gene, CDR1 is SGHNT and CDR2 is YYREEE (reference sequence). Trimming at V came to 3 bases and at J to 4 bases, leaving 13 bases not matched to a gene. Here immunoSEQ multiplex PCR was the method, and the copy in TCRdb shows in-frame clones only, minus some. The sample includes some 400,000 clones, nearly 90% of them seen just once. The chain links TRBV5-4 to TRBJ2-7; TRBD1 aligns across 10 bases. Material: PBMCs or T cells enriched from blood (not recorded which). This sequence originates from a woman in her 30s who had recovered from COVID-19. CDR3 coding DNA: TGTGCCAGCAGCTCTCTCTCCCCGACAGGGGGCGGGTACGAGCAGTACTTC. This translates into CASSSLSPTGGGYEQYF.